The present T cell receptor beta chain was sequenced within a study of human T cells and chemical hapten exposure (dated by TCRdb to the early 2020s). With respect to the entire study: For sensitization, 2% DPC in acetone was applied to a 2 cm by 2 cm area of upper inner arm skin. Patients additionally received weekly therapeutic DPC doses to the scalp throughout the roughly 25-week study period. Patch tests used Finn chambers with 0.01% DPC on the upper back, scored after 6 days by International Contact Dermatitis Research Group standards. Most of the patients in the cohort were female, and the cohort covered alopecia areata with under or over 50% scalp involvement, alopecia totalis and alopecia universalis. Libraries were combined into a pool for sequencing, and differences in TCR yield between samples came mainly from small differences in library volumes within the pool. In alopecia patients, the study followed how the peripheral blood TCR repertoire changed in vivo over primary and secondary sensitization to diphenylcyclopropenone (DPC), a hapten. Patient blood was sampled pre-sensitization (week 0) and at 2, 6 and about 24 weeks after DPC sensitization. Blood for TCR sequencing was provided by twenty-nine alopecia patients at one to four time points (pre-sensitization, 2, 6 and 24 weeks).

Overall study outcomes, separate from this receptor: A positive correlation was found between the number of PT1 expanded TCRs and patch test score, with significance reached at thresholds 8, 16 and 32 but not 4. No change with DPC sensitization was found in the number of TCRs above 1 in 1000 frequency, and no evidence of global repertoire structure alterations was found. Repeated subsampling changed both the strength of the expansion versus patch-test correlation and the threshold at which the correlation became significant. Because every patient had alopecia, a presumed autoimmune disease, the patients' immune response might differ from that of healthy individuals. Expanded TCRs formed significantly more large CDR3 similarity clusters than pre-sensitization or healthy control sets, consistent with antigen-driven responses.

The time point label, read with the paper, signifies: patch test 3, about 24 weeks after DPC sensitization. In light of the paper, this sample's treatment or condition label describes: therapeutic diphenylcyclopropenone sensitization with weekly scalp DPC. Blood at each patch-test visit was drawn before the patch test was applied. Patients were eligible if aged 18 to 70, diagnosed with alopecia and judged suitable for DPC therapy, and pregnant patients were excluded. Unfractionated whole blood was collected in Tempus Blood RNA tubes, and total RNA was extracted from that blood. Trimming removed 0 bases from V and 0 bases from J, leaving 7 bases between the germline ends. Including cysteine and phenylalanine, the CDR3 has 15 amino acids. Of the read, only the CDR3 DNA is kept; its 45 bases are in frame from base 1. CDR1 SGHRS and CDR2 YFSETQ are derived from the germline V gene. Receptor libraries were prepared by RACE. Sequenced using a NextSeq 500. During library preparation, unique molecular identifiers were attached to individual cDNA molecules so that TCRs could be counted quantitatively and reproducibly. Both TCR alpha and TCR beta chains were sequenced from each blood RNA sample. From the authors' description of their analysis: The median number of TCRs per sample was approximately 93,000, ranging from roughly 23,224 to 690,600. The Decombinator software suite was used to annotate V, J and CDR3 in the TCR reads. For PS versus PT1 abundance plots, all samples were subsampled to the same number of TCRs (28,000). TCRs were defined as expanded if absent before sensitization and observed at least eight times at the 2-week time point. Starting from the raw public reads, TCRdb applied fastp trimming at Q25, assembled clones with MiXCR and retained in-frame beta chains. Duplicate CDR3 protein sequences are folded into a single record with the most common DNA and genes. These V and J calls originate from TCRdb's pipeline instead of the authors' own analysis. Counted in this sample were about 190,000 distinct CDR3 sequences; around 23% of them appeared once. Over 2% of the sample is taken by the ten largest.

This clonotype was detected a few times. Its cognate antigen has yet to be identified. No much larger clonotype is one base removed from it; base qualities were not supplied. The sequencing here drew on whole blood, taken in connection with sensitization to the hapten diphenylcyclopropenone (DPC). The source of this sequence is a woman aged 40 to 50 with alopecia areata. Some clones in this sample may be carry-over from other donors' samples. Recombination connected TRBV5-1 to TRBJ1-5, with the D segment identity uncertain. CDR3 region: CASSLEGHSNQPQHF. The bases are TGCGCCAGCAGCTTGGAGGGTCATAGCAATCAGCCCCAGCATTTT.